This is a list of T cell receptor beta chains from one sample in a study of T cell responses to AZD1222 COVID-19 vaccine. The protocol was immunoSEQ multiplex PCR, while the TCRdb copy is restricted to in-frame clones and leaves out a portion. The sample has 100,000 to 130,000 clones; about 90% are singletons. Material: peripheral blood, obtained on day 0 of AZD1222 vaccination. The receptors derive from an adult in good health. Each CDR3 is given with its conserved first and last residue. A D gene is named only where the DNA matches it firmly. Expanded clones get a size class; other rows say once, few or many, or leave the size out.

j_gene | d_gene | v_gene | abundance | CDR3aa | CDR3nt
TRBJ2-6 | - | TRBV7-2 | - | CASSGPYSGANVLTF | TGTGCCAGCAGCGGACCCTACTCTGGGGCCAACGTCCTGACTTTC
TRBJ1-2 | - | TRBV5-1 | - | CASSPRPALNYGYTF | TGCGCCAGCAGCCCCCGGCCAGCGTTAAACTATGGCTACACCTTC
TRBJ1-4 | - | TRBV30 | - | CAWSVRNREIRRGEKLFF | TGTGCCTGGAGTGTACGAAACAGGGAGATCCGTCGTGGCGAAAAACTGTTTTTT
TRBJ1-5 | - | TRBV6-5 | - | CASSYSSAKNQPQHF | TGTGCCAGCAGTTACTCGAGTGCGAAAAATCAGCCCCAGCATTTT
TRBJ1-5 | TRBD1 | TRBV6-2/TRBV6-3 | - | CASSYSQGTGRQPQHF | TGTGCCAGCAGTTACTCTCAGGGGACAGGGAGGCAGCCCCAGCATTTT
TRBJ2-7 | - | TRBV28 | few | CASSLLTGWFYEQYF | TGTGCCAGCAGTTTATTAACGGGTTGGTTCTACGAGCAGTACTTC
TRBJ1-2 | TRBD1 | TRBV9 | - | CASSGQTGGAYGYTF | TGTGCCAGCAGCGGTCAGACAGGGGGCGCCTATGGCTACACCTTC
TRBJ2-1 | TRBD2 | TRBV9 | - | CASSLTGTSGGAEQFF | TGTGCCAGCAGCTTAACCGGGACTAGCGGGGGGGCTGAGCAGTTCTTC
TRBJ1-1 | TRBD1 | TRBV7-9 | once | CASSRTGGNTEAFF | TGTGCCAGCAGCCGTACAGGGGGCAACACTGAAGCTTTCTTT
TRBJ2-5 | - | TRBV7-3 | - | CASSLTGDATQYF | TGTGCCAGCAGCCTAACGGGGGACGCGACCCAGTACTTC
TRBJ1-4 | TRBD1 | TRBV18 | - | CASSPLLQGRGEKLFF | TGTGCCAGCTCACCCCTCTTACAGGGGAGGGGAGAAAAACTGTTTTTT
TRBJ2-5 | TRBD2 | TRBV9 | - | CASSLGLAGIKETQYF | TGTGCCAGCAGCCTTGGACTAGCGGGTATAAAAGAGACCCAGTACTTC
TRBJ1-5 | - | TRBV19 | - | CASSALGGGNQPQHF | TGTGCCAGTAGTGCCCTCGGGGGGGGGAATCAGCCCCAGCATTTT
TRBJ2-7 | TRBD2 | TRBV7-2 | - | CASSLARSGNYEQYF | TGTGCCAGCAGCTTAGCCCGTAGCGGGAACTACGAGCAGTACTTC
TRBJ2-7 | - | TRBV14 | - | CASSQHTGEGYEQYF | TGTGCCAGCAGCCAGCATACAGGTGAGGGATACGAGCAGTACTTC